These 10 T cell receptor beta chains share one sample of origin, sequenced in a study of identical twins listed by TCRdb under 2016. Library method: 5' RACE. Sequencing was carried out with an Illumina HiSeq 2000. The public sequencing data were trimmed at Q25 with fastp and processed into clonotypes with MiXCR by TCRdb, which kept only in-frame beta chains. Each CDR3 protein gets just one entry, which takes the most common genes and DNA from the rows behind it. Across this sample there are around 480,000 distinct CDR3 sequences, with about 14% seen only once. Together, the top ten hold around 0.52% of the sample. These data also formed part of another study, on yellow fever vaccine responses in identical twins.

Specimen: CD4+ T cells sorted from blood. The receptor set was obtained from a woman younger than 30 in good health.

This clonotype was counted only a few times. The chain joins TRBV4-3 to TRBJ1-6; D is ambiguous. The CDR3 runs 15 residues. CDR1 is LGHNA and CDR2 is YSLEER in the germline V gene. The germline V and J ends were trimmed by 0 bases and 5 bases, with 8 bases remaining between them. CDR3 region: CASSQDRRNNSPLHF. The CDR3 nucleotides are TGCGCCAGCAGCCAAGATAGACGGAATAATTCACCCCTCCACTTT.

This clonotype has ten or more counts. This chain links TRBV12-3 or TRBV12-4 with TRBJ1-1, with D uncertain. V dropped 3 bases and J dropped 8 bases, with 7 bases sitting between them. The CDR3 runs 11 residues. The CDR3 protein is CASSFRGEAFF. In DNA form, the CDR3 reads TGTGCCAGCAGTTTTCGGGGAGAAGCTTTCTTT.

V usage is TRBV7-9 and J usage is TRBJ2-3; D call uncertain. V lost 5 bases and J lost 7, with 13 bases in between. CDR1 and CDR2 from the germline V gene are SEHNR and FQNEAQ (reference sequence). The CDR3 loop spans 13 amino acids. CDR3 sequence reads: CASSPSGVYTQYF. DNA for the CDR3: TGTGCCAGCAGCCCTAGTGGGGTTTATACGCAGTATTTT.

This clonotype was seen more than once but under ten times. CDR3 coding DNA: TGCGCCAGCAGCCAACTAGAGACTAGCGGGAGTCGGTCCTACGAGCAGTACTTC. The encoded protein is CASSQLETSGSRSYEQYF. This chain connects TRBV4-1 to TRBJ2-7; TRBD2 agrees at 12 bases. The germline V gene encodes CDR1 MGHRA and CDR2 YSYEKL. The CDR3 length is 18 residues. V lost 2 bases to trimming and J lost 1 base; unmatched junction nucleotides: 9.

This clonotype has a handful of counts. The V gene is TRBV2, the J gene TRBJ2-3, with D maybe TRBD1 (5 bases). Per the germline V gene, CDR1 is SNHLY and CDR2 is FYNNEI. The CDR3 length is 14 residues. Trimming pared 6 bases from V and 2 bases from J, leaving 12 bases between. CDR3 DNA: TGTGCCAGCAGACGGCGACAGCACACAGATACGCAGTATTTT. Its protein is CASRRRQHTDTQYF. Full variable domain (outside the CDR3, taken from reference TRBV2 and TRBJ2-3): EPEVTQTPSHQVTQMGQEVILRCVPISNHLYFYWYRQILGQKVEFLVSFYNNEISEKSEIFDDQFSVERPDGSNFTLKIRSTKLEDSAMYFCASRRRQHTDTQYFGPGTRLTVL.

This chain joins TRBV14 and TRBJ2-1; D could derive from TRBD1 or TRBD2 (6 bases each). CDR1 and CDR2 from the germline V gene are SGHDN and FVKESK. This CDR3 contains 14 residues. V shed 0 bases and J shed 6 bases, with 9 bases lying between them. The CDR3 bases are TGTGCCAGCAGCCAAGAGCGGGACACCAATGAGCAGTTCTTC. Its protein is CASSQERDTNEQFF.

The chain employs TRBV9 and TRBJ2-3; the match to TRBD2 covers 9 bases. V shed 4 bases, J shed 12 bases, and the junction held 15 bases outside the gene matches. Looked up from germline, CDR1 is SGDLS and CDR2 is YYNGEE. This CDR3 has 15 amino acids. The CDR3 here is CASSTRMGLASEQYF. The CDR3, as DNA: TGTGCCAGCAGCACTCGAATGGGACTAGCTAGCGAACAGTATTTT.

This clonotype showed up just a few times. The chain links TRBV5-1 to TRBJ2-2; possible D gene TRBD2, 6 bases. Trimming took off 2 bases at V and 8 bases at J, with 16 bases between the two ends. The germline V gene has CDR1 SGHRS and CDR2 YFSETQ. The CDR3 has 15 residues. The CDR3 sequence is CASSLPSATRGELFF. The CDR3 region has the DNA TGCGCCAGCAGCTTACCTAGCGCCACCCGGGGGGAGCTGTTTTTT.

The gene calls are TRBV29-1 and TRBJ2-2; D ambiguous. Per the germline V gene, CDR1 is SQVTM and CDR2 is ANQGSEA. This CDR3 has 13 residues. Trimming stripped 2 bases from V and 4 bases from J, with 8 bases between. As DNA, the CDR3 is TGCAGCGTTGAACTCCAAACCACCGGGGAGCTGTTTTTT. Translating gives CSVELQTTGELFF.

The chain is built from TRBV7-9 and TRBJ1-1, with a weak D call TRBD1 (6 bases). Germline loops: CDR1 SEHNR, CDR2 FQNEAQ (reference sequence). The CDR3 is made up of 15 amino acids. V was clipped by 5 bases and J by 0 bases, with 13 bases between them. The CDR3 here is CASSRGGQMNTEAFF. The CDR3 region has the DNA TGTGCCAGCAGCAGAGGCGGACAGATGAACACTGAAGCTTTCTTT.